This TCR beta chain was sequenced for a study of blood T cells in healthy people across ages. Study-wide points: The percentage of naive T cells correlated strongly with TCR beta diversity. Not knowing donor CMV status may have confounded expanded clonotype changes.

With 4 bases clipped from V and 6 bases from J, the junction kept 10 bases outside the gene matches. From germline, CDR1 is LGHNA and CDR2 YNFKEQ. This CDR3 region has 16 residues. PCR was performed a second time for roughly 7 to 11 cycles using a sample-barcoded 5' primer and a J-beta primer mix. Through a template-switch adaptor with 12 random nucleotides, each cDNA molecule received a tag. TCRdb processed the 5' RACE reads anew with MiXCR; each CDR3 protein has one entry. The repertoire holds some 690,000 distinct CDR3 sequences, around a fifth seen once, with about 22% in the top ten. Comments on this clonotype: Its target is not known.

This TCR was sampled from a man between 65 and 80 years old in good health. The chain is built from TRBV4-2 and TRBJ2-1; 9 positions match TRBD2. Sequenced sample: blood. The CDR3 coding sequence is TGTGCCAGCAGCCTGTTGGGCGGGGGGGCGATCAATGAGCAGTTCTTC. Residues: CASSLLGGGAINEQFF.